A selection of T cell receptor beta chains follows, all from one sample in a study of cytomegalovirus exposure and HLA in healthy donors. Assay used: immunoSEQ multiplex PCR; TCRdb lists only in-frame clones, some missing. In the table there are about 250,000 clones, 87% of which are singletons. The sequenced material came from PBMCs. All receptors come from a young man in good health and CMV-seronegative. Each CDR3 is given with its conserved first and last residue. D genes are given only for firm matches. Clone sizes are given selectively: once, few, many, or a class where the clone is expanded.

size | J | D | V | CDR3 | DNA
NA | TRBJ2-7 | NA | TRBV28 | CASSQPPGAYEQYF | TGTGCCAGCAGCCAGCCCCCGGGAGCCTACGAGCAGTACTTC
NA | TRBJ1-2 | NA | TRBV7-8 | CASSSQGYDYGYTF | TGTGCCAGCAGCTCCCAGGGGTACGACTATGGCTACACCTTC
few | TRBJ1-2 | TRBD1 | TRBV5-4 | CASSLVDVQGYGYTF | TGTGCCAGCAGCTTGGTAGACGTACAGGGGTATGGCTACACCTTC
NA | TRBJ2-6 | NA | TRBV21-1 | CASSTNRSSGANVLTF | TGTGCCAGCAGCACAAACAGGAGCTCTGGGGCCAACGTCCTGACTTTC
NA | TRBJ1-4 | TRBD1 | TRBV29-1 | CSVETGTGEKLFF | TGCAGCGTTGAGACCGGGACAGGTGAAAAACTGTTTTTT
NA | TRBJ2-1 | NA | TRBV5-1 | CASSSPGGHNEQFF | TGCGCCAGCAGCTCCCCGGGGGGCCACAATGAGCAGTTCTTC
NA | TRBJ1-2 | NA | TRBV28 | CASSSSFRGHGYTF | TGTGCCAGCAGTTCTTCATTCAGGGGTCATGGCTACACCTTC
NA | TRBJ2-7 | NA | TRBV7-3 | CASSFRVTYEQYF | TGTGCCAGCAGCTTCAGGGTCACCTACGAGCAGTACTTC
NA | TRBJ1-1 | TRBD1 | TRBV5-1 | CASSFDRGLGNTEAFF | TGCGCCAGCAGCTTCGACAGGGGGCTTGGGAACACTGAAGCTTTCTTT
NA | TRBJ2-7 | NA | TRBV4-1 | CASSQGEGPSYEQYF | TGCGCCAGCAGCCAAGGAGAGGGCCCGTCCTACGAGCAGTACTTC
NA | TRBJ2-1 | TRBD1 | TRBV4-3 | CASSQDYTRGLVSNEQFF | TGCGCCAGCAGCCAAGACTACACCAGGGGGTTAGTGAGTAATGAGCAGTTCTTC
once | TRBJ2-2 | TRBD2 | TRBV30 | CAWVPGGLRVTGELFF | TGTGCCTGGGTTCCGGGAGGGTTGCGTGTCACCGGGGAGCTGTTTTTT
NA | TRBJ2-2 | TRBD2 | TRBV29-1 | CSVEDRLASRGTGELFF | TGCAGCGTTGAAGACCGACTAGCTTCGAGGGGCACCGGGGAGCTGTTTTTT
NA | TRBJ2-3 | TRBD2 | TRBV2 | CATQAGGTDTQYF | TGTGCCACTCAAGCGGGGGGCACAGATACGCAGTATTTT
NA | TRBJ1-3 | NA | TRBV30 | CAWRRGNTIYF | TGTGCCTGGAGGAGGGGAAACACCATATATTTT
few | TRBJ1-1 | NA | TRBV6-7 | CASSYGFEGTPEAFF | TGTGCCAGCAGTTACGGTTTTGAGGGAACTCCTGAAGCTTTCTTT
NA | TRBJ2-3 | TRBD2 | TRBV7-2 | CASSPTSGGADTQYF | TGTGCCAGCAGCCCGACTAGCGGGGGGGCAGATACGCAGTATTTT
NA | TRBJ2-4 | TRBD1 | TRBV27 | CASSFRQGDIQYF | TGTGCCAGCAGTTTCCGACAGGGTGACATTCAGTACTTC
NA | TRBJ2-7 | NA | TRBV5-1 | CASSRGYDEQYF | TGCGCCAGCAGCAGGGGTTACGACGAGCAGTACTTC
NA | TRBJ2-7 | TRBD2 | TRBV19 | CASSPIQTGGPREQYF | TGTGCCAGTAGTCCCATTCAAACGGGAGGGCCTCGCGAGCAGTACTTC
NA | TRBJ1-1 | NA | TRBV6-5 | CASSPGGLTEAFF | TGTGCCAGCAGTCCCGGAGGACTCACTGAAGCTTTCTTT
NA | TRBJ1-6 | NA | TRBV28 | CASSLKGGYNSPLHF | TGTGCCAGCAGTTTAAAAGGGGGTTATAATTCACCCCTCCACTTT
NA | TRBJ2-1 | NA | TRBV2 | CASSEGLSYNEQFF | TGTGCCAGCAGTGAAGGGCTCTCCTACAATGAGCAGTTCTTC
NA | TRBJ1-5 | TRBD1 | TRBV19 | CASSVRTGWNQPQHF | TGTGCCAGTAGTGTGAGGACAGGGTGGAATCAGCCCCAGCATTTT
NA | TRBJ2-1 | NA | TRBV30 | CAWSPDREQFF | TGTGCCTGGAGTCCCGACAGGGAGCAGTTCTTC
NA | TRBJ2-7 | TRBD1 | TRBV7-2 | CASSGTGGYEQYF | TGTGCCAGCAGCGGGACAGGGGGATACGAGCAGTACTTC
NA | TRBJ1-1 | NA | TRBV11-3 | CASGRDTHTEAFF | TGTGCCAGCGGCCGGGACACCCACACTGAAGCTTTCTTT
NA | TRBJ1-5 | NA | TRBV28 | CASRGAYSNQPQHF | TGTGCCAGCAGGGGGGCTTATAGCAATCAGCCCCAGCATTTT
NA | TRBJ1-2 | NA | TRBV6-5 | CASSYADRHYGYTF | TGTGCCAGCAGTTACGCCGACAGACACTATGGCTACACCTTC
NA | TRBJ1-1 | NA | TRBV28 | CASLQGPTEAFF | TGTGCCAGCTTACAGGGTCCCACTGAAGCTTTCTTT
NA | TRBJ2-1 | NA | TRBV19 | CASSMGSREPYNEQFF | TGTGCCAGTAGTATGGGTTCGCGGGAACCCTACAATGAGCAGTTCTTC
NA | TRBJ2-1 | TRBD2 | TRBV30 | CAWSVGSGRVNEQFF | TGTGCCTGGAGTGTTGGTAGCGGGAGGGTGAATGAGCAGTTCTTC
NA | TRBJ2-2 | TRBD2 | TRBV7-9 | CASSLVGLADNTGELFF | TGTGCCAGCAGCTTAGTGGGACTAGCGGATAACACCGGGGAGCTGTTTTTT
NA | TRBJ2-3 | NA | TRBV4-3 | CASSHRWEDTDTQYF | TGCGCCAGCAGCCATCGGTGGGAGGACACAGATACGCAGTATTTT
NA | TRBJ1-6 | NA | TRBV6-5 | CASSYSNMRDSPLHF | TGTGCCAGCAGTTACTCGAATATGAGGGATTCACCCCTCCACTTT
NA | TRBJ2-7 | NA | TRBV6-1 | CASTPSPPSEQYF | TGTGCCAGCACCCCCTCCCCCCCTAGCGAGCAGTACTTC
NA | TRBJ1-1 | NA | TRBV6-5 | CASSDSRNTEAFF | TGTGCCAGCTCGGACTCCAGGAACACTGAAGCTTTCTTT
NA | TRBJ2-6 | NA | TRBV19 | CASMFGFWGPVGSGANVLTF | TGTGCCAGTATGTTCGGTTTTTGGGGGCCAGTAGGCTCTGGGGCCAACGTCCTGACTTTC
NA | TRBJ1-2 | NA | TRBV7-2 | CASSLGSGQGSDYTF | TGTGCCAGCAGCTTAGGTTCTGGTCAGGGCAGTGACTACACCTTC
NA | TRBJ2-3 | NA | TRBV30 | CAWSLTGPDTQYF | TGTGCCTGGAGTCTGACAGGCCCGGATACGCAGTATTTT
NA | TRBJ2-7 | NA | TRBV5-8 | CASSLHSGTRAYEQYF | TGTGCCAGCAGCTTACACTCCGGGACAAGGGCCTACGAGCAGTACTTC
NA | TRBJ2-6 | NA | TRBV5-4 | CASSLKGFSGLSGANVLTF | TGTGCCAGCAGCTTGAAGGGTTTTAGCGGCCTTTCTGGGGCCAACGTCCTGACTTTC
NA | TRBJ2-7 | NA | TRBV30 | CAWTGDSYEQYF | TGTGCCTGGACGGGGGACTCCTACGAGCAGTACTTC
NA | TRBJ2-2 | TRBD1 | TRBV25-1 | CASSESDRGTGELFF | TGTGCCAGCAGTGAATCGGACAGGGGGACCGGGGAGCTGTTTTTT